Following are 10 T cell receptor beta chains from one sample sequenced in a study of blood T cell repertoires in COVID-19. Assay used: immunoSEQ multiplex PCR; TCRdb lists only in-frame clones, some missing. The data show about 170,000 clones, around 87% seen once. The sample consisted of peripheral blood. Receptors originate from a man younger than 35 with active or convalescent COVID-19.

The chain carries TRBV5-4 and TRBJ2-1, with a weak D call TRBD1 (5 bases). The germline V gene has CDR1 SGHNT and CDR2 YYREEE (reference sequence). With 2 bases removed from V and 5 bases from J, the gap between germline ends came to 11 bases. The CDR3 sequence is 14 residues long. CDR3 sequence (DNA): TGTGCCAGCAGCTTCGGATGGGGCAACAATGAGCAGTTCTTC. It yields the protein CASSFGWGNNEQFF.

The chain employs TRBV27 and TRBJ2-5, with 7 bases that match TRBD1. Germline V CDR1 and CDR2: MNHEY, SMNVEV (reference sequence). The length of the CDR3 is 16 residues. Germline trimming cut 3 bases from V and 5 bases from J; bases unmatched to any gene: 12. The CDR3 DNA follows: TGTGCCAGCAGTTTCGCAGGGGGTGTTTTCGCGGAGACCCAGTACTTC. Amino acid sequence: CASSFAGGVFAETQYF.

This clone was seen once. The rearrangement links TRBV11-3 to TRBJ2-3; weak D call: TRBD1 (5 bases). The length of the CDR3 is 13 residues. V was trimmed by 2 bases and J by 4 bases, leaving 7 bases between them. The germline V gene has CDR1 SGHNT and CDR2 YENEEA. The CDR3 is CASSLQGADTQYF. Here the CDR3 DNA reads TGTGCCAGCAGCTTACAGGGCGCAGATACGCAGTATTTT.

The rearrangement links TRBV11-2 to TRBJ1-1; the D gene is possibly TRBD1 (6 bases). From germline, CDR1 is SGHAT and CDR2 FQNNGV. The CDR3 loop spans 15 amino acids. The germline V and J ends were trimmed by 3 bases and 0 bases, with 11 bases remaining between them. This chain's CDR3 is CASSFSTGVNTEAFF. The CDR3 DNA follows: TGTGCCAGCAGCTTTTCGACAGGAGTGAACACTGAAGCTTTCTTT.

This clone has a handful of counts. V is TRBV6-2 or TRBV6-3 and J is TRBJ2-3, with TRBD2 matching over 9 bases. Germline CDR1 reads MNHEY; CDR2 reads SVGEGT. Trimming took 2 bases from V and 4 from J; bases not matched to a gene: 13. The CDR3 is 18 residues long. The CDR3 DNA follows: TGTGCCAGCAGTTACATTATCGAGCGGGAGGCCTTCGCAGATACGCAGTATTTT. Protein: CASSYIIEREAFADTQYF.

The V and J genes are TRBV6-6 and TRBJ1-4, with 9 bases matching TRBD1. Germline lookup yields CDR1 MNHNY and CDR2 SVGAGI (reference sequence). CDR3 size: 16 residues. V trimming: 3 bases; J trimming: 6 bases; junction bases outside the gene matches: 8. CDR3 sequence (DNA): TGTGCCAGCAGTTATCCACTGGGACAGGGAGATGAAAAACTGTTTTTT. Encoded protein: CASSYPLGQGDEKLFF.

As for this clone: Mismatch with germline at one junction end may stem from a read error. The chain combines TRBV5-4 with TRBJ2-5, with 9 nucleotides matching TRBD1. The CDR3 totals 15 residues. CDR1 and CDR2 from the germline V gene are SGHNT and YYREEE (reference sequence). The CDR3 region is CANSLGTGPQETQYF. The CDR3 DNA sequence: TGTGCCAACAGCTTAGGGACAGGGCCTCAAGAGACCCAGTACTTC.

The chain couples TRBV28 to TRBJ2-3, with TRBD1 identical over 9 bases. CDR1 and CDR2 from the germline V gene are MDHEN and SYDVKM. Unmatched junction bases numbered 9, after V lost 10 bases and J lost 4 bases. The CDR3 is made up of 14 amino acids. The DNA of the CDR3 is TGTGCCACCACCCGGGACAGGGCTGCAGATACGCAGTATTTT. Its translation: CATTRDRAADTQYF.

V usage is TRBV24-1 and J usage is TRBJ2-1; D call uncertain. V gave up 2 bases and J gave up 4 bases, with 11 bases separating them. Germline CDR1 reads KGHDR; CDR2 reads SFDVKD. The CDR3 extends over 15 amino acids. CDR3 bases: TGTGCCACCAGTGATTCACGGGTCCCTTACAATGAGCAGTTCTTC. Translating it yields CATSDSRVPYNEQFF.

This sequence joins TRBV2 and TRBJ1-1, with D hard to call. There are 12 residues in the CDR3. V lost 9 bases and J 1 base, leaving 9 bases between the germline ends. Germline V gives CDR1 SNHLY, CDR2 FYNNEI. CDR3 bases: TGTGCCAGTCGTTACTCGAACACTGAAGCTTTCTTT. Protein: CASRYSNTEAFF. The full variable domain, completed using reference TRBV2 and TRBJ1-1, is EPEVTQTPSHQVTQMGQEVILRCVPISNHLYFYWYRQILGQKVEFLVSFYNNEISEKSEIFDDQFSVERPDGSNFTLKIRSTKLEDSAMYFCASRYSNTEAFFGQGTRLTVV.